The next 4 T cell receptor beta chains were all read from a single sample in a study of blood T cell repertoires in COVID-19. Sequenced by immunoSEQ multiplex PCR; TCRdb stores in-frame clones only, minus some. The profile covers approximately 310,000 clones, with 70% to 90% appearing a single time and less than 2.5% taken by the ten largest. The sample consisted of PBMCs or T cells enriched from blood (not recorded which). The source is a man aged 25 to 40 who had recovered from COVID-19.

This clone was recorded a few times. The CDR3 DNA is TGTGCCAGCAGACGGGACACTGGAAACACCATATATTTT. Its protein product is CASRRDTGNTIYF. The chain employs TRBV2 and TRBJ1-3, with D perhaps matching TRBD1 (6 bases). This CDR3 is built from 13 residues. Germline V gene lookup returns CDR1 SNHLY and CDR2 FYNNEI. V lost 6 bases to trimming and J lost 2 bases, with 8 bases between them.

A few counts support this clone. The CDR3 DNA reads TGTGCCATCAGTGACGGGGGGGCGGTAGAGACCCAGTACTTC. Residues: CAISDGGAVETQYF. The chain recombines TRBV10-3 with TRBJ2-5, with 8 nucleotides matching TRBD2. After removal of 3 bases from V and 4 bases from J, the junction contained 4 bases not matched to a gene. The germline gives CDR1 ENHRY, CDR2 SYGVKD. This CDR3 has 14 amino acids.

The chain joins TRBV11-2 to TRBJ2-2, with TRBD2 identical over 9 bases. With 2 bases clipped from V and 6 bases from J, the junction kept 4 bases outside the gene matches. The CDR3 loop spans 15 amino acids. Germline CDR1 SGHAT, CDR2 FQNNGV. Here the CDR3 DNA reads TGTGCCAGCAGCTTAAGGCTAGCGGGGTCCGGGGAGCTGTTTTTT. Translation: CASSLRLAGSGELFF.

This clone came up once. This chain uses TRBV19 with TRBJ1-5; D is unresolved. Per germline, CDR1 LNHDA and CDR2 SQIVND (reference sequence). The CDR3 is made up of 13 amino acids. V was clipped by 0 bases and J by 5 bases, with 5 bases between them. CDR3 nucleotide sequence: TGTGCCAGTAGTATAGATCTACATCAGCCCCAGCATTTT. Translated: CASSIDLHQPQHF.